Presented here are 24 T cell receptor beta chains from one specimen sequenced in a study of beta chain features in type 1 diabetes (dated by TCRdb to the late 2010s). Receptor libraries were prepared by the immunoSEQ multiplex PCR assay. The entire isolated RNA was reverse transcribed using the High Capacity cDNA Reverse Transcription Kit, and thus expressed TCRB transcripts were sequenced. As stored in TCRdb, this immuneACCESS dataset retains in-frame rearrangements with V and J assigned. A fraction of the clones does not appear; measured against another copy, unresolved V genes explain less than half of the discrepancy, and the remainder lacks a known reason. Counted in this sample were more than 550,000 clones; roughly 13% of them appeared once. Jointly, the top ten make up approximately 0.042% of the sample. Antigens for these TCRs are unknown. The study at large found these results: In all four CD4+ subsets, TCRB CDR3 length was moderately but significantly shorter in type 1 diabetes patients.

The specimen was naive CD4+ T cells from blood. The sample's cell subset or site label, in plain terms: true naive CD4+ T cells. Source of these receptors: a man aged 18 to 35 with type 1 diabetes.

The rearrangement joins TRBV20-1 to TRBJ2-7; D ambiguous. The CDR3 runs to 11 residues. Germline CDR1 DFQATT, CDR2 SNEGSKA (reference sequence). The CDR3 reads CSGRLDHEQYF. The CDR3 DNA is TGCAGCGGGCGGCTAGACCACGAGCAGTACTTC.

This clone was counted between two and nine times. The chain employs TRBV29-1 and TRBJ1-5; 7 nucleotides agree with TRBD1. The germline V gene has CDR1 SQVTM and CDR2 ANQGSEA. The CDR3 is 13 amino acids. V gave up 3 bases and J gave up 3 bases; unmatched junction bases: 2. The CDR3, as DNA: TGCAGCGTTGATACAGGGGCCAATCAGCCCCAGCATTTT. It codes for CSVDTGANQPQHF.

The rearrangement joins TRBV9 to TRBJ1-2, with 7 bases lining up with TRBD1. Trimming at V came to 0 bases and at J to 8 bases, leaving 19 bases not matched to a gene. The V gene's germline CDR1 is SGDLS and CDR2 YYNGEE. The CDR3 is 18 residues long. The CDR3 here is CASSVAPGTAGIYGGYTF. CDR3 nucleotide sequence: TGTGCCAGCAGCGTAGCCCCCGGGACAGCAGGAATCTATGGCGGCTACACCTTC.

The J gene is TRBJ2-1, the V gene TRBV14, with 11 nucleotides matching TRBD2. Germline CDR1 SGHDN, CDR2 FVKESK. The CDR3 contains 18 residues. V was pared by 0 bases and J by 1 base, with 5 bases of the junction left unmatched. As DNA, the CDR3 is TGTGCCAGCAGCCAAGATCTGACTAGCGGGGATTCCTACAATGAGCAGTTCTTC. It is translated as CASSQDLTSGDSYNEQFF.

V usage is TRBV19 and J usage is TRBJ1-1; 10 bases are shared with TRBD1. Germline V gene data show CDR1 as LNHDA and CDR2 as SQIVND (reference sequence). V trimming: 3 bases; J trimming: 5 bases; junction bases outside the gene matches: 9. The CDR3 has 16 residues. Here the CDR3 DNA reads TGTGCCAGTAGTATTCCCCCGACAGGGGGCCGAACTGAAGCTTTCTTT. It translates to CASSIPPTGGRTEAFF.

The gene calls are TRBV21-1 and TRBJ1-5. TRBV21-1 is noted as a pseudogene. This CDR3 region has 14 residues. The CDR3 reads CASSNSNGNQPQHF. The DNA of the CDR3 is TGTGCCAGCAGCAACTCCAATGGCAATCAGCCCCAGCATTTT.

This clone was recorded a few times. The J gene is TRBJ2-7, the V gene TRBV28; D unresolved. Germline assignment: CDR1 MDHEN and CDR2 SYDVKM. Trimming cost V 7 bases and J 2 bases, with 15 bases left between them. The CDR3 sequence is 14 residues long. The CDR3 coding sequence is TGTGCCAGCACCCCAAGGGTAATTGCCTACGAGCAGTACTTC. This translates into CASTPRVIAYEQYF. Full variable domain (missing parts from reference TRBV28 and TRBJ2-7): DVKVTQSSRYLVKRTGEKVFLECVQDMDHENMFWYRQDPGLGLRLIYFSYDVKMKEKGDIPEGYSVSREKKERFSLILESASTNQTSMYLCASTPRVIAYEQYFGPGTRLTVT.

The chain combines TRBV30 with TRBJ1-2; tentative D call: TRBD1 (5 bases). Trimming stripped 8 bases from V and 0 bases from J, with 10 bases between. Germline V gene lookup returns CDR1 GTSNPN and CDR2 SVGIG (reference sequence). The CDR3 contains 12 residues. The CDR3 loop reads CATKGANYGYTF. The CDR3 DNA reads as TGTGCCACCAAAGGGGCTAACTATGGCTACACCTTC.

This clone was recorded a few times. The chain carries TRBV30 and TRBJ2-7, with D tentatively TRBD2 (6 bases). The CDR3 runs to 12 residues. Germline V gives CDR1 GTSNPN, CDR2 SVGIG (reference sequence). Trimming removed 5 bases at V and 3 bases at J, with 11 bases between. The CDR3 nucleotides read TGTGCCTGGGGGCAGGGAGGCTACGAGCAGTACTTC. It yields the protein CAWGQGGYEQYF. Full variable domain (remainder filled in from reference TRBV30 and TRBJ2-7): SQTIHQWPATLVQPVGSPLSLECTVEGTSNPNLYWYRQAAGRGLQLLFYSVGIGQISSEVPQNLSASRPQDRQFILSSKKLLLSDSGFYLCAWGQGGYEQYFGPGTRLTVT.

The V gene is TRBV18, the J gene TRBJ2-3; D not resolved. The germline V gene encodes CDR1 KGHSH and CDR2 LQKENI. The CDR3 sequence is 13 residues long. V was pared by 4 bases and J by 3 bases, with 8 bases between. The CDR3 nucleotides are TGTGCCAGCTCACGGGCGGAGACAGATACGCAGTATTTT. Protein product: CASSRAETDTQYF.

The V call is TRBV9, the J call TRBJ2-2, with 7 bases fitting TRBD1. This CDR3 has 14 residues. The V segment lost 0 bases and the J segment 8 bases; nucleotides outside the gene matches: 4. Looked up from germline, CDR1 is SGDLS and CDR2 is YYNGEE. CDR3 in DNA: TGTGCCAGCAGCGTAGGACAGGGCGATGGGGAGCTGTTTTTT. Amino acid sequence: CASSVGQGDGELFF. Filled out from reference TRBV9 and TRBJ2-2, the complete variable domain reads DSGVTQTPKHLITATGQRVTLRCSPRSGDLSVYWYQQSLDQGLQFLIQYYNGEERAKGNILERFSAQQFPDLHSELNLSSLELGDSALYFCASSVGQGDGELFFGEGSRLTVL.

About this clone itself: In the same sample, other DNA sequences code for this CDR3. This chain joins TRBV6-5 and TRBJ2-7, with D perhaps assigned TRBD1 or TRBD2 (5 bases each). The V gene lost 5 bases and the J gene lost 4 bases, with 6 bases spanning the gap. Germline V gives CDR1 MNHEY, CDR2 SVGAGI. This CDR3 spans 11 amino acids. Here the CDR3 DNA reads TGTGCCAGCAGTGAGGGGTACGAGCAGTACTTC. Translated, it gives CASSEGYEQYF.

Worth noting for this clone: This same CDR3 is encoded by further DNA sequences in the sample. The CDR3, as DNA: TGTGCCTCGGGACAGGGCTACGAGCAGTACTTC. Its protein is CASGQGYEQYF. This chain links TRBV30 with TRBJ2-7, with 9 bases lining up with TRBD1. This CDR3 has 11 residues. CDR1 is GTSNPN, CDR2 SVGIG, per germline (reference sequence). V gave up 7 bases and J gave up 3 bases; unmatched junction bases: 1.

The chain carries TRBV7-6 and TRBJ1-2; D not resolved. The CDR3 is made up of 13 amino acids. Germline V gene data show CDR1 as SGHVS and CDR2 as FNYEAQ. Trimming pared 5 bases from V and 4 bases from J, leaving 11 bases between. CDR3 nucleotides: TGTGCCAGCAGCCCGATTTTGGGCTATGGCTACACCTTC. Its protein is CASSPILGYGYTF.

This clone was observed a handful of times. The chain has TRBV19 and TRBJ2-1, with D uncertain. The CDR3 spans 13 residues. The V gene's germline CDR1 is LNHDA and CDR2 SQIVND (reference sequence). V lost 3 bases and J 3 bases, leaving 6 bases between the germline ends. CDR3 in amino acids: CASSMNSYNEQFF. CDR3 DNA: TGTGCCAGTAGTATGAACAGCTACAATGAGCAGTTCTTC.

This clone was detected a few times. The chain combines TRBV21-1 with TRBJ2-1; the table gives TRBD2 as D, unverified against the DNA. TRBV21-1 is a known pseudogene. The CDR3 consists of 14 residues. CDR3 DNA: TGTGCCAGCAGCAATAAAGCGGCATACAATGAGCAGTTCTTC. This sequence encodes CASSNKAAYNEQFF.

The chain links TRBV30 to TRBJ1-5, with TRBD1 matching 10 bases. Germline V gene lookup returns CDR1 GTSNPN and CDR2 SVGIG (reference sequence). CDR3 length: 16 amino acids. V trimming: 2 bases; J trimming: 2 bases; junction bases outside the gene matches: 6. In nucleotides, the CDR3 is TGTGCCTGGAGTATTCGGACAGGGGGTGGCAATCAGCCCCAGCATTTT. It codes for CAWSIRTGGGNQPQHF.

Comment on this clone: Germline is not matched at one junction end, which may reflect a read error. The rearrangement joins TRBV7-7 to TRBJ2-7; 10 bases map to TRBD2. This CDR3 contains 16 residues. Germline V gene sequence: CDR1 SSHAT, CDR2 FNYEAQ (reference sequence). The CDR3 DNA sequence: TGTGCTAGCAGCTCCGCTGAGCGGGAGGGCCTCTCCGAGCAGTACTTC. Protein product: CASSSAEREGLSEQYF. The full variable domain, rest sourced from reference TRBV7-7 and TRBJ2-7, is GAGVSQSPRYKVTKRGQDVTLRCDPISSHATLYWYQQALGQGPEFLTYFNYEAQPDKSGLPSDRFSAERPEGSISTLTIQRTEQRDSAMYRCASSSAEREGLSEQYFGPGTRLTVT.

The V call is TRBV5-6, the J call TRBJ1-2, with a possible D match to TRBD1 (5 bases). V was trimmed by 1 base and J by 4 bases, leaving 20 bases between them. In germline, CDR1 is SGHDT, CDR2 YYEEEE. CDR3 size: 17 residues. The CDR3 loop is CASSLKLHLVTVYGYTF. As DNA, the CDR3 is TGTGCCAGCAGCTTGAAACTCCACCTTGTGACAGTCTATGGCTACACCTTC.

This clone was seen a few times. This CDR3 is also generated by other DNA sequences in the sample. This chain uses TRBV5-1 with TRBJ2-5; maybe TRBD2 (5 bases). The V gene's germline CDR1 is SGHRS and CDR2 YFSETQ. The CDR3 contains 14 residues. V lost 0 bases to trimming and J lost 1 base, with 7 bases between them. The chain's CDR3 is CASSLAGSQETQYF. DNA for the CDR3: TGCGCCAGCAGCTTGGCGGGGAGCCAAGAGACCCAGTACTTC.

The chain joins TRBV30 to TRBJ1-5; D uncertain. V lost 1 base to trimming and J lost 7 bases, with 11 bases between them. In germline, CDR1 is GTSNPN, CDR2 SVGIG (reference sequence). The CDR3 loop spans 13 amino acids. CDR3 sequence (DNA): TGTGCCTGGAGTGAGGAATGGTGGCAGCCCCAGCATTTT. Amino acid sequence: CAWSEEWWQPQHF.

This clone was detected a few times. The V and J genes are TRBV9 and TRBJ2-3, with 8 bases that match TRBD2. The CDR3 runs to 16 residues. The V gene end was trimmed by 1 base and the J gene end by 3 bases; junction bases not matched to a gene: 7. CDR1 is SGDLS and CDR2 is YYNGEE in the germline V gene. The CDR3 loop reads CASSVLGRGATDTQYF. CDR3 nucleotide sequence: TGTGCCAGCAGCGTACTCGGGCGGGGGGCAACAGATACGCAGTATTTT.

The J gene is TRBJ2-5, the V gene TRBV5-1; possible D gene TRBD1, 5 bases. CDR3 length equals 15 residues. Trimming stripped 4 bases from V and 0 bases from J, with 13 bases between. Germline V CDR1 and CDR2: SGHRS, YFSETQ. CDR3 in DNA: TGCGCCAGCAGCAACGACAGACCTTACCAAGAGACCCAGTACTTC. This gives the protein CASSNDRPYQETQYF. The complete variable domain, with remaining parts taken from reference TRBV5-1 and TRBJ2-5, reads KAGVTQTPRYLIKTRGQQVTLSCSPISGHRSVSWYQQTPGQGLQFLFEYFSETQRNKGNFPGRFSGRQFSNSRSEMNVSTLELGDSALYLCASSNDRPYQETQYFGPGTRLLVL.

The table lists this clone with a few counts. The chain uses TRBV30 and TRBJ1-3; 8 positions match TRBD1. The CDR3 length is 15 residues. CDR1 GTSNPN and CDR2 SVGIG come from the germline V gene (reference sequence). V lost 2 bases and J lost 5; bases outside the gene matches: 8. For the CDR3, the DNA is TGTGCCTGGAGTTTAGCAGGGGGCCTTCGAAACACCATATATTTT. The encoded protein is CAWSLAGGLRNTIYF.